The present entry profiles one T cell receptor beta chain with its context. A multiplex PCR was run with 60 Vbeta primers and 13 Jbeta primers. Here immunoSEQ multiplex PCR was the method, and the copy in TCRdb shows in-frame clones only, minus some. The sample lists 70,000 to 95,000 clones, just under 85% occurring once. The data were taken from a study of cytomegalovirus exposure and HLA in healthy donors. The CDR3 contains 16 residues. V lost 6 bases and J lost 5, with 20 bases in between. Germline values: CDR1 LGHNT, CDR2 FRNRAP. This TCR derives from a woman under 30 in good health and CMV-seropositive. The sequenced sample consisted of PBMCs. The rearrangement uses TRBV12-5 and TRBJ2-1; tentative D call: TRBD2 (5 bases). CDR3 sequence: CASGRDILSRDNEQFF. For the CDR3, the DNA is TGTGCTAGTGGACGAGACATATTATCGAGGGACAATGAGCAGTTCTTC.